Each of the 30 T cell receptor beta chains below was sequenced from the same sample in a study of cytomegalovirus exposure and HLA in healthy donors. In the PCR, 60 Vbeta and 13 Jbeta primers were used. Data came from immunoSEQ multiplex PCR; TCRdb stores just in-frame clones and leaves some out. Of around 220,000 clones listed, over 75% are singletons. Specimen: PBMCs. The source of these receptors is a man younger than 35 in good health and CMV-seronegative.

This clone was observed many times. The V gene is TRBV28, the J gene TRBJ2-1; D may be TRBD1 (5 bases). Deletions cut 7 bases from V and 9 bases from J, with 10 bases between. The CDR3 is made up of 11 amino acids. The germline V gene has CDR1 MDHEN and CDR2 SYDVKM. The CDR3 protein is CASKQVVEQFF. CDR3 nucleotides: TGTGCCAGCAAACAGGTCGTTGAGCAGTTCTTC.

The rearrangement joins TRBV9 to TRBJ2-3; TRBD2 agrees at 10 bases. V trimming: 2 bases; J trimming: 0 bases; junction bases outside the gene matches: 12. Germline values: CDR1 SGDLS, CDR2 YYNGEE. The CDR3 runs 19 residues. As DNA, the CDR3 is TGTGCCAGCAGCGTGAGTTGGAATAGCGGGGGGTTTAGCACAGATACGCAGTATTTT. It specifies CASSVSWNSGGFSTDTQYF.

The V and J genes are TRBV4-2 and TRBJ2-1; 7 nucleotides line up with TRBD2. This CDR3 spans 13 amino acids. Germline CDR1 is LGHNA and CDR2 is YNFKEQ. J was trimmed by 7 bases and V by 4 bases; bases with no gene match: 4. The CDR3 is CASSPGGWNEQFF. In DNA form, the CDR3 reads TGTGCCAGCAGCCCGGGGGGATGGAATGAGCAGTTCTTC.

This chain joins TRBV28 and TRBJ1-1; TRBD1 aligns across 7 bases. The V gene end was trimmed by 1 base and the J gene end by 4 bases; junction bases not matched to a gene: 9. Germline CDR1 MDHEN, CDR2 SYDVKM. The CDR3 spans 16 residues. The CDR3, as DNA: TGTGCCAGCAGTTTATCGAGGGGGCCGGTGGGCACTGAAGCTTTCTTT. Protein product: CASSLSRGPVGTEAFF.

CDR3 nucleotides: TGCGCCAGCAGAGAACCGCGTTCTGGAAACACCATATATTTT. As protein: CASREPRSGNTIYF. The genes are TRBV10-1 and TRBJ1-3; D gene ambiguous. The CDR3 totals 14 residues. Germline lookup yields CDR1 WNHNN and CDR2 SYGVQD (reference sequence). Trimming took 6 bases from V and 1 from J, leaving 10 bases between them.

V is TRBV28 and J is TRBJ2-3; 8 nucleotides agree with TRBD1. The CDR3 length is 15 residues. V gave up 4 bases and J gave up 4 bases; unmatched junction bases: 7. Germline lookup yields CDR1 MDHEN and CDR2 SYDVKM. CDR3 DNA: TGTGCCAGCAGTTCATACAGGGGGAACCCAGATACGCAGTATTTT. Protein: CASSSYRGNPDTQYF.

The J gene is TRBJ2-3, the V gene TRBV11-3; 7 bases fit TRBD1. CDR1 is SGHNT, CDR2 YENEEA, per germline. J was trimmed by 2 bases and V by 2 bases; bases with no gene match: 4. The CDR3 has 15 residues. CDR3 coding DNA: TGTGCCAGCAGCTTACGGGACAGACCCACAGATACGCAGTATTTT. This encodes CASSLRDRPTDTQYF.

CDR3 protein: CASSMRAGPGAYEQYF. CDR3 DNA: TGTGCCAGTAGTATGAGGGCCGGGCCGGGGGCCTACGAGCAGTACTTC. This chain joins TRBV19 and TRBJ2-7; tentative D call: TRBD2 (6 bases). V dropped 3 bases and J dropped 2 bases, with 17 bases sitting between them. Germline values: CDR1 LNHDA, CDR2 SQIVND (reference sequence). The CDR3 sequence is 16 residues long.

The V gene is TRBV25-1, the J gene TRBJ1-4; 8 nucleotides agree with TRBD1. V shed 4 bases, J shed 1 base, and the junction held 5 bases outside the gene matches. This CDR3 is built from 16 residues. Germline lookup yields CDR1 MGHDK and CDR2 SYGVNS. CDR3 loop: CASSVLGQGTNEKLFF. The CDR3 nucleotides read TGTGCCAGCAGTGTCCTCGGACAGGGAACTAATGAAAAACTGTTTTTT.

The genes are TRBV7-2 and TRBJ1-1, with D possibly matching TRBD1 (5 bases). CDR3 length: 14 residues. Per germline, CDR1 SGHTA and CDR2 FQGNSA. Trimming pared 1 base from V and 6 bases from J, leaving 12 bases between. For the CDR3, the DNA is TGTGCCAGCAGCTTAGTTAGGGGCATCGCTGAAGCTTTCTTT. Translating gives CASSLVRGIAEAFF.

This clone is a singleton in its sample. V gene TRBV9 combines with J gene TRBJ1-3; D is perhaps TRBD1 (6 bases). Germline V gene data show CDR1 as SGDLS and CDR2 as YYNGEE. The germline V and J ends were trimmed by 0 bases and 4 bases, with 14 bases remaining between them. The CDR3 is 16 amino acids. The CDR3 nucleotides are TGTGCCAGCAGCGTAGGGCACAGGGTTGCGGGAAACACCATATATTTT. It encodes CASSVGHRVAGNTIYF.

The chain recombines TRBV29-1 with TRBJ2-3; TRBD2 matches 10 bases. With V trimmed by 4 bases and J by 3 bases, 4 bases remained unmatched. CDR1 SQVTM and CDR2 ANQGSEA come from the germline V gene. This CDR3 is built from 14 residues. The CDR3 loop reads CSVVSGGETDTQYF. The CDR3 DNA is TGCAGCGTTGTAAGCGGGGGGGAAACAGATACGCAGTATTTT.

This rearrangement joins TRBV7-6 to TRBJ1-5; D ambiguous. This CDR3 comprises 15 residues. Germline V CDR1 and CDR2: SGHVS, FNYEAQ. V was pared by 4 bases and J by 0 bases, with 10 bases between. CDR3: CASSSDGNSNQPQHF. The CDR3 coding sequence is TGTGCCAGCAGCTCAGACGGGAATAGCAATCAGCCCCAGCATTTT.

J is TRBJ2-5 and V is TRBV7-2, with 7 bases lining up with TRBD2. The V and J ends lost 5 bases and 5 bases, in that order; junction bases with no gene match: 8. This CDR3 is built from 14 residues. The germline V gene encodes CDR1 SGHTA and CDR2 FQGNSA. The CDR3 here is CASSPHAGEETQYF. The DNA of the CDR3 is TGTGCCAGCAGCCCCCATGCGGGGGAGGAGACCCAGTACTTC.

The chain couples TRBV27 to TRBJ1-6; 7 bases match TRBD1. CDR1 and CDR2 (germline): MNHEY, SMNVEV (reference sequence). V lost 6 bases and J lost 9; bases outside the gene matches: 8. The length of the CDR3 is 14 residues. CDR3 nucleotide sequence: TGTGCCAGCAGAGACCAGGGGGAGAGTTCACCCCTCCACTTT. Translation: CASRDQGESSPLHF.

The chain links TRBV5-1 to TRBJ1-2; D might be TRBD1 (5 bases). The CDR3 has 14 amino acids. Germline CDR1 SGHRS, CDR2 YFSETQ. Trimming pared 0 bases from V and 2 bases from J, leaving 8 bases between. The CDR3 loop reads CASSLAPGNYGYTF. The CDR3 DNA follows: TGCGCCAGCAGCTTGGCTCCAGGGAACTATGGCTACACCTTC.

The genes are TRBV7-9 and TRBJ2-3, with 8 bases that match TRBD1. The CDR3 loop spans 14 amino acids. Germline assignment: CDR1 SEHNR and CDR2 FQNEAQ (reference sequence). V shed 5 bases, J shed 4 bases, and the junction held 5 bases outside the gene matches. In DNA form, the CDR3 reads TGTGCCAGCAGCCAAGGACAGGGTGCAGATACGCAGTATTTT. This gives the protein CASSQGQGADTQYF.

This sequence joins TRBV19 and TRBJ2-5; 9 bases fit TRBD1. The CDR3 covers 13 residues. Germline CDR1 is LNHDA and CDR2 is SQIVND (reference sequence). The J segment lost 7 bases and the V segment lost 5 bases, leaving 5 bases of the junction unmatched. Written as DNA, the CDR3 is TGTGCCAGTAGTTTGACAGGGGGAGGGACCCAGTACTTC. As protein: CASSLTGGGTQYF.

The rearrangement uses TRBV28 and TRBJ1-4; D gene unclear. The CDR3 covers 13 residues. Trimming took off 5 bases at V and 4 bases at J, with 8 bases between the two ends. Germline CDR1 is MDHEN and CDR2 is SYDVKM. CDR3 amino acids: CASSEAGNEKLFF. In DNA, the CDR3 is TGTGCCAGCAGTGAGGCGGGTAATGAAAAACTGTTTTTT.

This chain joins TRBV28 and TRBJ2-2; D may be TRBD2 (6 bases). The V gene lost 2 bases and the J gene lost 4 bases, with 14 bases spanning the gap. The CDR3 has 16 amino acids. The germline CDR1 and CDR2 sequences are MDHEN and SYDVKM. For the CDR3, the DNA is TGTGCCAGCAGTTTAACACCACGGGGGTCCACCGGGGAGCTGTTTTTT. It encodes CASSLTPRGSTGELFF.

The chain has TRBV27 and TRBJ1-2, with 9 bases aligning to TRBD1. The CDR3 runs to 15 residues. V lost 0 bases to trimming and J lost 8 bases; unmatched junction nucleotides: 7. Germline CDR1 reads MNHEY; CDR2 reads SMNVEV (reference sequence). The CDR3 nucleotides are TGTGCCAGCAGTTTATCAGGGACAGGGAGTTTAGGCTACACCTTC. It translates to CASSLSGTGSLGYTF.

This clone was recorded a few times. J is TRBJ1-3 and V is TRBV5-5; D gene ambiguous. Germline V gene data show CDR1 as SGHKS and CDR2 as YYEKEE (reference sequence). This CDR3 region has 16 residues. Trimming removed 1 base from V and 4 bases from J, with 15 bases in between. CDR3 coding DNA: TGTGCCAGCAGCTTGCAACAGTTCCTATCAGGAAACACCATATATTTT. Its translation is CASSLQQFLSGNTIYF.

The rearrangement uses TRBV10-3 and TRBJ2-2, with 8 bases identical to TRBD1. V lost 4 bases and J lost 2; bases outside the gene matches: 9. CDR1 is ENHRY and CDR2 is SYGVKD in the germline V gene. This CDR3 comprises 17 residues. This CDR3 reads CAISVSGQGPNTGELFF. CDR3 nucleotide sequence: TGTGCCATCAGTGTTAGTGGACAGGGACCTAACACCGGGGAGCTGTTTTTT.

This rearrangement joins TRBV4-1 to TRBJ2-3, with TRBD2 matching over 8 bases. The CDR3 extends over 18 amino acids. From germline, CDR1 is MGHRA and CDR2 YSYEKL. V shed 0 bases, J shed 1 base, and the junction held 9 bases outside the gene matches. In DNA, the CDR3 is TGCGCCAGCAGCCAAGAAGGAGCAGTCGGGGGGGGCACAGATACGCAGTATTTT. Translated: CASSQEGAVGGGTDTQYF.

In its sample, this clone was seen a few times. This chain uses TRBV25-1 with TRBJ2-5; TRBD1 agrees at 9 bases. The J call may be mistaken, given a closer DNA end match to TRBJ2-7. CDR3 length: 15 residues. Germline CDR1 reads MGHDK; CDR2 reads SYGVNS. The CDR3 sequence: CASSETGQGPYEQYF. The CDR3 bases are TGTGCCAGCAGTGAAACGGGACAGGGTCCCTACGAGCAGTACTTC.

The chain uses TRBV4-3 and TRBJ2-7; 10 bases line up with TRBD2. Germline CDR1 is LGHNA and CDR2 is YSLEER. Trimming at V came to 0 bases and at J to 2 bases, leaving 13 bases not matched to a gene. The CDR3 consists of 19 residues. The CDR3 spells CASSQDRGSGRAVPYEQYF. In nucleotides, the CDR3 is TGCGCCAGCAGCCAAGATAGAGGGAGCGGGAGGGCCGTCCCCTACGAGCAGTACTTC.

The CDR3 DNA reads TGTGCCAGCAGCGTAGAGGGAGGGCTAGATGAGCAGTTCTTC. It codes for CASSVEGGLDEQFF. The chain uses TRBV9 and TRBJ2-1, with TRBD2 identical over 7 bases. Unmatched junction bases numbered 5, after V lost 0 bases and J lost 8 bases. The germline V gene encodes CDR1 SGDLS and CDR2 YYNGEE. CDR3 length: 14 amino acids.

The chain joins TRBV6-5 to TRBJ1-1; D is possibly TRBD1 (6 bases). This CDR3 spans 16 amino acids. CDR1 MNHEY and CDR2 SVGAGI come from the germline V gene. Trimming took off 0 bases at V and 0 bases at J, with 11 bases between the two ends. CDR3 region: CASSYSAGAMNTEAFF. For the CDR3, the DNA is TGTGCCAGCAGTTACTCAGCAGGGGCGATGAACACTGAAGCTTTCTTT.

This clone has a handful of counts. CDR3 in DNA: TGTGCCAGCAGCCGGGGGAGCGGGGATTACAATGAGCAGTTCTTC. Translating it yields CASSRGSGDYNEQFF. The rearrangement uses TRBV27 and TRBJ2-1; 7 positions match TRBD2. Unmatched junction bases numbered 9, after V lost 6 bases and J lost 4 bases. This CDR3 region has 15 residues. Germline V lookup: CDR1 MNHEY, CDR2 SMNVEV (reference sequence).

This clone was seen once. The chain couples TRBV19 to TRBJ1-2; D possibly corresponds to TRBD1 (5 bases). From germline, CDR1 is LNHDA and CDR2 SQIVND (reference sequence). This CDR3 spans 13 amino acids. V was shortened by 5 bases and J by 4 bases, with 11 bases between the two germline ends. The CDR3 here is CASSPGGSYGYTF. The DNA of the CDR3 is TGTGCCAGTAGTCCCGGGGGTAGCTATGGCTACACCTTC.